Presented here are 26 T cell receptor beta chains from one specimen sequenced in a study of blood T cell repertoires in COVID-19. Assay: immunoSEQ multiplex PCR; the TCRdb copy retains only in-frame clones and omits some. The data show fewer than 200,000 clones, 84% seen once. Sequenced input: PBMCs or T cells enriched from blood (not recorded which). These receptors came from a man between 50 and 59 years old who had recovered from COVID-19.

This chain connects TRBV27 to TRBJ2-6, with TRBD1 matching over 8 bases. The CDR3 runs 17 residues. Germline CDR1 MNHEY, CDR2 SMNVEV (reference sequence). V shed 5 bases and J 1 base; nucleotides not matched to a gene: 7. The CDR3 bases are TGTGCCAGCAGTGGGGGCAGGGGGCGTTCTGGGGCCAACGTCCTGACTTTC. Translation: CASSGGRGRSGANVLTF.

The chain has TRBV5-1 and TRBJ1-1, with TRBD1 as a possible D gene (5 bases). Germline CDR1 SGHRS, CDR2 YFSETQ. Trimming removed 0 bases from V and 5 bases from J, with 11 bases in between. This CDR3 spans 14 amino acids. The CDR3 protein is CASSLDDSRTEAFF. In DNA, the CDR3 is TGCGCCAGCAGCTTGGATGACAGCCGTACTGAAGCTTTCTTT.

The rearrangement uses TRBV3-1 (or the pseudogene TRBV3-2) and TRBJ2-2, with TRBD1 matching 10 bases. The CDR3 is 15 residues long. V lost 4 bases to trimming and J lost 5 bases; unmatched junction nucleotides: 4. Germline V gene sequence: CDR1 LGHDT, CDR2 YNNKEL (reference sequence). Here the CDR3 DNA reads TGTGCCAGCAGCCGGGGGACAGGGGTTACCGGGGAGCTGTTTTTT. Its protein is CASSRGTGVTGELFF.

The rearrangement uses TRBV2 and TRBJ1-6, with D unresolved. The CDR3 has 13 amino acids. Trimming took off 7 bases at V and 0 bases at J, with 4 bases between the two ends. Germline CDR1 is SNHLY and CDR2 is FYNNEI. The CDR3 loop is CASKSSYNSPLHF. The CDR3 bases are TGTGCCAGCAAGAGCTCCTATAATTCACCCCTCCACTTT.

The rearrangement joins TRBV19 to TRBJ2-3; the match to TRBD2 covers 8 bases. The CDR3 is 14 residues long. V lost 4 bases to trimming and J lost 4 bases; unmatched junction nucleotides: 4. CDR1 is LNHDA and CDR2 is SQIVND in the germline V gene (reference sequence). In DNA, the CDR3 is TGTGCCAGTAGTAAAGCGGGGGTCGCAGATACGCAGTATTTT. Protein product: CASSKAGVADTQYF.

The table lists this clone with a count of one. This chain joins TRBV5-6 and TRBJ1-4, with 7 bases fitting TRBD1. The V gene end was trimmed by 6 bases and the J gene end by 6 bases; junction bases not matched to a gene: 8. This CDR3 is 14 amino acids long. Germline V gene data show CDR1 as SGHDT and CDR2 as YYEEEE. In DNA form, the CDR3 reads TGTGCCAGCACCCCGGACGGGACAGATGAAAAACTGTTTTTT. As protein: CASTPDGTDEKLFF.

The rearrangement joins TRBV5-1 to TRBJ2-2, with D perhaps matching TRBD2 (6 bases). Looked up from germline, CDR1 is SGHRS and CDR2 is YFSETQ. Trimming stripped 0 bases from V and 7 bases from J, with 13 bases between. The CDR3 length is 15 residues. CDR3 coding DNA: TGCGCCAGCAGCTTGGCGACGGGGGAGGTCGGGGAGCTGTTTTTT. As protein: CASSLATGEVGELFF.

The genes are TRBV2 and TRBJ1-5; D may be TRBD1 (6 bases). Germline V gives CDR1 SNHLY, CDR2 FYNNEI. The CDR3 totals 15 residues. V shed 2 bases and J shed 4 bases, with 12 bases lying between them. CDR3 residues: CASSERWQGNQPQHF. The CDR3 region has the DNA TGTGCCAGCAGTGAAAGGTGGCAGGGGAATCAGCCCCAGCATTTT.

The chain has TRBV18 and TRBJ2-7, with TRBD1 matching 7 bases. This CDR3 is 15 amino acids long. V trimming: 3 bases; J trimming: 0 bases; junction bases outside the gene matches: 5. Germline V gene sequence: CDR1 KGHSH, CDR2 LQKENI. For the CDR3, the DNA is TGTGCCAGCTCACCGGGGACAGCTACCTCCTACGAGCAGTACTTC. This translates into CASSPGTATSYEQYF.

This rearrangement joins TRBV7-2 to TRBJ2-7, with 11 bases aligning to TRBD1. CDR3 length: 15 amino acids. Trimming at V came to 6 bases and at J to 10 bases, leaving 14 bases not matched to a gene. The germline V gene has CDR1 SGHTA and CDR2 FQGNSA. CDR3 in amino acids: CASSYSGTGGTVQYF. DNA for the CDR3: TGTGCCAGCAGTTACTCCGGGACAGGGGGAACGGTACAGTACTTC.

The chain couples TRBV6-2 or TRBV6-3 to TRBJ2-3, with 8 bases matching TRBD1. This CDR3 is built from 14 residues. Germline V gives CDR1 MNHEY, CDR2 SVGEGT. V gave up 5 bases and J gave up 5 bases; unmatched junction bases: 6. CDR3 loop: CASSHRGWLDTQYF. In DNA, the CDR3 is TGTGCCAGCAGTCACAGGGGGTGGCTAGATACGCAGTATTTT.

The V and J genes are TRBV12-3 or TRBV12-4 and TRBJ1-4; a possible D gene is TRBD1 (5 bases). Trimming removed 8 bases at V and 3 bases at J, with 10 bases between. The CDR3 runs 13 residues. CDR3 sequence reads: CASGGGPNEKLFF. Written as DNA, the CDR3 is TGTGCCAGCGGGGGAGGGCCTAATGAAAAACTGTTTTTT.

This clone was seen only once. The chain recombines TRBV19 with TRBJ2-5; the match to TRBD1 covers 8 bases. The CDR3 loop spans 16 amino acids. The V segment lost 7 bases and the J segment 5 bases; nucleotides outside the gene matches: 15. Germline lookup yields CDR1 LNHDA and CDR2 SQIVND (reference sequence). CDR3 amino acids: CASTASGGAGFETQYF. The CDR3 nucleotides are TGTGCCAGTACCGCGTCAGGGGGCGCGGGTTTTGAGACCCAGTACTTC.

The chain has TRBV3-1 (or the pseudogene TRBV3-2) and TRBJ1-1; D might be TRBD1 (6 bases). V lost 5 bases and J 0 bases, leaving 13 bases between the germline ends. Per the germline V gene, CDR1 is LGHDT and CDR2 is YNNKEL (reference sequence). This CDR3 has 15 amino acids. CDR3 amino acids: CASSSGGGMNTEAFF. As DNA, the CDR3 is TGTGCCAGCAGCTCGGGAGGGGGGATGAACACTGAAGCTTTCTTT.

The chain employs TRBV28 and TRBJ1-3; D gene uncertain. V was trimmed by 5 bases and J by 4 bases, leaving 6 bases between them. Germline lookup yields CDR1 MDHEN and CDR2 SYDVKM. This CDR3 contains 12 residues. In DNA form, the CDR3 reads TGTGCCAGCAGTCCCGTCGGAAACACCATATATTTT. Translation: CASSPVGNTIYF.

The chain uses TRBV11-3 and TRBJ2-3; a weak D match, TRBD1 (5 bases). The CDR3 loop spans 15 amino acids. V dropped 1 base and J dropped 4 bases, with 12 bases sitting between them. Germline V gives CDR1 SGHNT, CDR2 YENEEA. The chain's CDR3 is CASSLGQGAADTQYF. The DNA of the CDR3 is TGTGCCAGCAGCTTAGGCCAGGGTGCCGCAGATACGCAGTATTTT.

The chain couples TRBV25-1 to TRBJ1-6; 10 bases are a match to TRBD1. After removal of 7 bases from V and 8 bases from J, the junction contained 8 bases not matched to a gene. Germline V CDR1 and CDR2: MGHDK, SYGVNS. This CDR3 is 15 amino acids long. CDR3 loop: CASTKGTGVYSPLHF. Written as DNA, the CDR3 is TGTGCCAGCACCAAAGGGACAGGGGTTTATTCACCCCTCCACTTT.

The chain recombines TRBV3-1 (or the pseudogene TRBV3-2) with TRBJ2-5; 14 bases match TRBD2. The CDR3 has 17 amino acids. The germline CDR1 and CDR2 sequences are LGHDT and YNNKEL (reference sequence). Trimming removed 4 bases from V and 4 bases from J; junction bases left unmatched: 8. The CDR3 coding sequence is TGTGCCAGCAGCCCGACTAGCGGGGGGGCCGTGGGAGAGACCCAGTACTTC. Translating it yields CASSPTSGGAVGETQYF.

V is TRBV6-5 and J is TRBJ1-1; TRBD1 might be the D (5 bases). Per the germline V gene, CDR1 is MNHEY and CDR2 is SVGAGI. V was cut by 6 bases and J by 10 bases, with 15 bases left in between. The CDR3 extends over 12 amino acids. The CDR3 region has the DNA TGTGCCAGCAGCGAGGACATTGGGGTAGCTTTCTTT. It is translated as CASSEDIGVAFF.

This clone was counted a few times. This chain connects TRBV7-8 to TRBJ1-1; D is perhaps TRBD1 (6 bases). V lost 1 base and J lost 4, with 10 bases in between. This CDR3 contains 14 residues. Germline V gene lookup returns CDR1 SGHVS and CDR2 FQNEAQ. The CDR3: CASSLDRVSTEAFF. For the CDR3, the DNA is TGTGCCAGCAGCTTAGACAGGGTTTCCACTGAAGCTTTCTTT.

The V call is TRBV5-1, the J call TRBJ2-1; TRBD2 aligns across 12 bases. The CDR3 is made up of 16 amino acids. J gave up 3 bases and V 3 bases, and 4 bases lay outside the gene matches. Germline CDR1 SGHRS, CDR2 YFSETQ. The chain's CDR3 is CASSYTSGGIYNEQFF. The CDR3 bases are TGCGCCAGCAGCTATACTAGCGGGGGGATCTACAATGAGCAGTTCTTC.

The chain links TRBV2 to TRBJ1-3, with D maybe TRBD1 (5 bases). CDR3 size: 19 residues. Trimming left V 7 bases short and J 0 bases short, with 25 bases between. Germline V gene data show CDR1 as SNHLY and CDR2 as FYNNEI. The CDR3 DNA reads TGTGCCAGCAAAAGAAATTGGGGGGTTGTCGAGTACTCTGGAAACACCATATATTTT. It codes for CASKRNWGVVEYSGNTIYF.

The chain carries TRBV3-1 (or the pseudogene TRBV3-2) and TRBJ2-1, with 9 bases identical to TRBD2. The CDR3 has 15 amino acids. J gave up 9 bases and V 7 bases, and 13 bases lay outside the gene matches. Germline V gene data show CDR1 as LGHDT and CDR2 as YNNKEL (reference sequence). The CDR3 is CASTPSLAGSVEQFF. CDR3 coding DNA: TGTGCCAGCACCCCAAGTCTAGCGGGATCGGTTGAGCAGTTCTTC.

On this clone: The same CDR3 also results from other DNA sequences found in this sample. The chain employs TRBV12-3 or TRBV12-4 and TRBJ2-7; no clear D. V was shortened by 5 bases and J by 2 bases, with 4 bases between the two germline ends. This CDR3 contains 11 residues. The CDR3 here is CASSLTYEQYF. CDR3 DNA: TGTGCCAGCAGTCTAACCTACGAGCAGTACTTC.

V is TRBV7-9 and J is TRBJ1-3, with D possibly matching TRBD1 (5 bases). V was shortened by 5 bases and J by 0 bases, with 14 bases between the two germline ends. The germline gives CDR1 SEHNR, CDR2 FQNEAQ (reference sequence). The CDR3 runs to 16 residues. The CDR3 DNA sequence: TGTGCCAGCAGCCCCCCAGGGCCAAGCTCTGGAAACACCATATATTTT. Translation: CASSPPGPSSGNTIYF.

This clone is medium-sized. In DNA form, the CDR3 reads TGTGCCAGCAGTGAGGCTAGCGGCTCCTACGAGCAGTACTTC. As protein: CASSEASGSYEQYF. The chain couples TRBV6-1 to TRBJ2-7; 7 bases are shared with TRBD2. J was trimmed by 0 bases and V by 3 bases; bases with no gene match: 2. This CDR3 comprises 14 residues. The germline V gene encodes CDR1 MNHNS and CDR2 SASEGT.